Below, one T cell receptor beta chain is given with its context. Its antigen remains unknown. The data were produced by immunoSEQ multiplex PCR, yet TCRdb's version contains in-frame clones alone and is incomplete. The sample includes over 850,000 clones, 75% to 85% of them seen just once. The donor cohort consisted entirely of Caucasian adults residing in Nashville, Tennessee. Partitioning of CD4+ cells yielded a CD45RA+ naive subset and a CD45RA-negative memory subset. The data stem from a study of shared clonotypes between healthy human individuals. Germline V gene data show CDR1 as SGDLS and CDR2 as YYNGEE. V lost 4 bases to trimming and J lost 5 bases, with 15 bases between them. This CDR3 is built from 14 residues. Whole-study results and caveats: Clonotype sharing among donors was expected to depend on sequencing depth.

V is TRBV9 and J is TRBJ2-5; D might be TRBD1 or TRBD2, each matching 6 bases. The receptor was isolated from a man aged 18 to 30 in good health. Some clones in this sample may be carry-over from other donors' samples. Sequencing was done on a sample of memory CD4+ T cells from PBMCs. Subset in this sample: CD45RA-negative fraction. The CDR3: CASSPVGGGETQYF. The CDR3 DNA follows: TGTGCCAGCAGCCCGGTTGGAGGGGGGGAGACCCAGTACTTC.